This entry describes one TCR beta chain. The target antigen is unknown. The CDR3 is made up of 14 amino acids. Germline V gives CDR1 SQVTM, CDR2 ANQGSEA. V lost 7 bases, J lost 7 bases, and 23 bases lay in between. This record comes from a study of Tregs in tolerant kidney transplant recipients. Study-level points and caveats: This study did not directly address biological reproducibility.

The protocol was immunoSEQ multiplex PCR, while the TCRdb copy is restricted to in-frame clones and leaves out a portion. The profile shows hundreds of thousands of clones, 80% to 85% of them singletons. The origin of this receptor is a human donor in good health. The chain links TRBV29-1 to TRBJ2-7; D could derive from TRBD1 or TRBD2 (7 bases each). The source material was CD4+ T cells from blood. CDR3 sequence (DNA): TGCAGCGCCTGGGGTCAGGGGGGGTTCGGAGAGCAGTACTTC. Amino acid sequence: CSAWGQGGFGEQYF.